Described below is a single T cell receptor (beta chain) sequence and its context. V lost 3 bases to trimming and J lost 6 bases; unmatched junction nucleotides: 14. Germline lookup yields CDR1 LNHDA and CDR2 SQIVND (reference sequence). The CDR3 sequence is 17 residues long. As originally analysed: Counts of nucleated cells, estimated from reference gene primer amplification, were obtained. Clones were sequenced by immunoSEQ multiplex PCR, and TCRdb holds only the in-frame ones, with some missing. V, J and clone size reflect that table, while D and trimming were determined from the DNA. The data show 16,000 or so clones, roughly 86% seen once. This sample is drawn from a study of blood T cell repertoires in COVID-19. The overall study: Acute and convalescent COVID-19 samples came from the United States, Italy and Spain. T cells, B-cell-depleted T cells, or PBMCs supplied cDNA or gDNA.

The TCR was taken from a human donor in a cohort sampled during active COVID-19. Sequences were obtained from peripheral blood. The V and J genes are TRBV19 and TRBJ1-2, with 9 bases aligning to TRBD1. The CDR3 bases are TGTGCCAGTAGTATCCTCGAAACAGGGGGCAGAAAGGATGGCTACACCTTC. The encoded protein is CASSILETGGRKDGYTF.